This TCR beta chain was sequenced for a study of T cells in Graves' hyperthyroidism and ophthalmopathy. It was RNA transcripts that yielded the amplified TCR beta CDR3 regions. The TCR CDR3 first-round RT-PCR relied on the HTBI primer set. In TCRdb, the multiplex PCR reads were re-called with MiXCR into one record per CDR3 protein. The repertoire holds over 450,000 distinct CDR3 sequences, 17% seen once, with 15% to 20% in the top ten. This clonotype has just a few counts. Its antigen is currently unknown. Ophthalmopathy patients showed a Clinical Activity Score of at least 3, NOSPECS grade of at least 4 and duration under 3 months. Investigators excluded patients with uncontrolled infection, other autoimmune disease, pregnancy or lactation. Each diagnosis drew on symptoms, thyroxine, TRAb, thyroid ultrasound and orbital computed tomography findings. The CDR3 totals 15 residues. Germline values: CDR1 SGHAT, CDR2 FQNNGV. With 5 bases clipped from V and 3 bases from J, the junction kept 5 bases outside the gene matches.

Study-wide findings and caveats: Blood also contained most expanded thyroid clonotypes above 0.001.

Sequencing input: blood. The chain links TRBV11-2 to TRBJ1-3; 9 bases match TRBD1. The TCR sequence derives from a woman between 18 and 30 years old with Graves' ophthalmopathy. CDR3 sequence (DNA): TGTGCCAGCAGCGCGGACAGGGGAAGTGGAAACACCATATATTTT. Amino acids: CASSADRGSGNTIYF.